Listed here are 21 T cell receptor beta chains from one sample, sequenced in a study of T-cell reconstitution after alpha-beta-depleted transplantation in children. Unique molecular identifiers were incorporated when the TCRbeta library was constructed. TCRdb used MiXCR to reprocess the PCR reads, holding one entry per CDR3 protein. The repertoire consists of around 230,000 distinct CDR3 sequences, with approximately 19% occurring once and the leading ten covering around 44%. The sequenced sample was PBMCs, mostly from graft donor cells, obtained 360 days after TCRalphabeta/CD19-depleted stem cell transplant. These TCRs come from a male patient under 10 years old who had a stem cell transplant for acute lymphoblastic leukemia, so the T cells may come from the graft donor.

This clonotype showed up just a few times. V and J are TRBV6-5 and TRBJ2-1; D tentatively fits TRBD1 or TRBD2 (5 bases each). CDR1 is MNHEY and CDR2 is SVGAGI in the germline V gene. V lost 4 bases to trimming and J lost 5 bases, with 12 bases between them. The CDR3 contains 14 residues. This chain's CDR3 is CASSLFGGNNEQFF. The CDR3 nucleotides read TGTGCCAGCAGTTTATTTGGGGGAAACAATGAGCAGTTCTTC.

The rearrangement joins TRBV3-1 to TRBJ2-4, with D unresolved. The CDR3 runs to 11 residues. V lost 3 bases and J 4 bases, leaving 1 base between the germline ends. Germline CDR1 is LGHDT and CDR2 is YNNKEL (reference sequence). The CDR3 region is CASSQKNIQYF. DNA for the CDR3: TGTGCCAGCAGCCAGAAAAACATTCAGTACTTC.

Here the CDR3 reads CASSLGQRHTDTQYF. DNA of the CDR3: TGTGCCAGCAGCTTAGGACAGCGACACACAGATACGCAGTATTTT. This chain connects TRBV11-2 to TRBJ2-3; perhaps TRBD1 as D (5 bases). From germline, CDR1 is SGHAT and CDR2 FQNNGV. CDR3 size: 15 residues. With 1 base removed from V and 2 bases from J, the gap between germline ends came to 10 bases. Full variable domain (remainder filled in from reference TRBV11-2 and TRBJ2-3): EAGVAQSPRYKIIEKRQSVAFWCNPISGHATLYWYQQILGQGPKLLIQFQNNGVVDDSQLPKDRFSAERLKGVDSTLKIQPAKLEDSAVYLCASSLGQRHTDTQYFGPGTRLTVL.

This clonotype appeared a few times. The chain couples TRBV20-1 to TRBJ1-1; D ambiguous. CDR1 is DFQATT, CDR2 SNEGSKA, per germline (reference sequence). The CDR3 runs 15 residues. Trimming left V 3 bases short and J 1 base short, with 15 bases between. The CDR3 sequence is CSASDLSRTNTEAFF. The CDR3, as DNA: TGCAGTGCTAGCGACCTCAGCCGGACGAACACTGAAGCTTTCTTT.

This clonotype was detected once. Written as DNA, the CDR3 is TGCAGTGCTAGGCCGGGGAGGGGGCTGGTCGAGCAGTACTTC. Encoded protein: CSARPGRGLVEQYF. The chain is built from TRBV20-1 and TRBJ2-7, with D tentatively TRBD1 or TRBD2 (7 bases each). Germline V CDR1 and CDR2: DFQATT, SNEGSKA (reference sequence). The CDR3 length is 14 residues. Trimming stripped 3 bases from V and 6 bases from J, with 18 bases between.

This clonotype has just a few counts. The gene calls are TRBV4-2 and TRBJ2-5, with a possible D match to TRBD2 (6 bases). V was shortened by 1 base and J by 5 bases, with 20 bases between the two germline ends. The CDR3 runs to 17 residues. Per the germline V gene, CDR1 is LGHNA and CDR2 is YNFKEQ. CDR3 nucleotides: TGTGCCAGCAGCCAAGGGGCCCGAGGTAGCGGCGGCGAGACCCAGTACTTC. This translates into CASSQGARGSGGETQYF.

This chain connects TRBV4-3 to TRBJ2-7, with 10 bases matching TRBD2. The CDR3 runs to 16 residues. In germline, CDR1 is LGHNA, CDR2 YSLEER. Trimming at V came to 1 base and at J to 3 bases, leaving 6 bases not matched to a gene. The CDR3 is CASSQGQLAGNYEQYF. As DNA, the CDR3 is TGCGCCAGCAGCCAAGGACAACTAGCGGGGAACTACGAGCAGTACTTC.

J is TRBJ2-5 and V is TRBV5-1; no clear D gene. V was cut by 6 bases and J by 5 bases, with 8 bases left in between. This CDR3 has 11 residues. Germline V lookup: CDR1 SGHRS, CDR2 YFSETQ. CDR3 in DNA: TGCGCCAGCAATGGAGCGGAGACCCAGTACTTC. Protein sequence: CASNGAETQYF.

The CDR3 here is CATSRWEGQAKNEQFF. For the CDR3, the DNA is TGTGCCACCAGCAGATGGGAAGGACAGGCTAAGAATGAGCAGTTCTTC. The chain recombines TRBV15 with TRBJ2-1; 7 nucleotides match TRBD1. Germline V gene sequence: CDR1 LNHNV, CDR2 YYDKDF (reference sequence). Trimming took 2 bases from V and 7 from J; bases not matched to a gene: 11. This CDR3 comprises 16 residues.

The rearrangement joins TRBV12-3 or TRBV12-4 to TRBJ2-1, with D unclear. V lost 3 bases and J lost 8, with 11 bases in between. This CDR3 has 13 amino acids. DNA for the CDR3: TGTGCCAGCAGTTTCCAAACATCGGATGAGCAGTTCTTC. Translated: CASSFQTSDEQFF.

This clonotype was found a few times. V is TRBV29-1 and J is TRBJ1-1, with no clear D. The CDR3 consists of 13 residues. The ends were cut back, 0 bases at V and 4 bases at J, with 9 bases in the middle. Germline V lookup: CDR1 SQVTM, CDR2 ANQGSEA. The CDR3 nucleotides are TGCAGCGTTGAAGATCAAGGAGTCACTGAAGCTTTCTTT. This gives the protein CSVEDQGVTEAFF.

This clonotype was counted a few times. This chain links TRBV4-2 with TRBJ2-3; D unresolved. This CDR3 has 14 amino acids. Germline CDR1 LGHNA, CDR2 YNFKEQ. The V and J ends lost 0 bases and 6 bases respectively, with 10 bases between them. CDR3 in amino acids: CASSQEDLVDTQYF. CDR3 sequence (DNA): TGTGCCAGCAGCCAAGAAGACTTGGTTGATACGCAGTATTTT.

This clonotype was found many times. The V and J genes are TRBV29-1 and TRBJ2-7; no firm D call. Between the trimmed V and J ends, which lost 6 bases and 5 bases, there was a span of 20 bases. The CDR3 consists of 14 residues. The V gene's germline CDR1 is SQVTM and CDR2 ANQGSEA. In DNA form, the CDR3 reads TGCAGCGTCTTGGGCCCAAGGAAGCTGAACGAGCAGTACTTC. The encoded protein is CSVLGPRKLNEQYF.

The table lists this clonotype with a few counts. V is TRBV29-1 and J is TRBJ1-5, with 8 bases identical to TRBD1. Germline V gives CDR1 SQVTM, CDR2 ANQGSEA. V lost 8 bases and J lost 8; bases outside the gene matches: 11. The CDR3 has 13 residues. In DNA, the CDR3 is TGCAGCCCCCAAGTCCGGGGACAGGAGCCCCAGCATTTT. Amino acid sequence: CSPQVRGQEPQHF.

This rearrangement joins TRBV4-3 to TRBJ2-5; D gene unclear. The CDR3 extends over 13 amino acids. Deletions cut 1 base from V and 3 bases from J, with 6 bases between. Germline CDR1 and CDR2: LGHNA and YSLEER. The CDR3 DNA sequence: TGCGCCAGCAGCCAAGCCAGGAAAGAGACCCAGTACTTC. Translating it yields CASSQARKETQYF.

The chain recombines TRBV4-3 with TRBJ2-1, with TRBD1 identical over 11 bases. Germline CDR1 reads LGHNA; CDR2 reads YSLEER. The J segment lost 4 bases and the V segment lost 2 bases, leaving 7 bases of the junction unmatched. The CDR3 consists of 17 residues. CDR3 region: CASSQTAGTGGYNEQFF. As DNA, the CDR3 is TGCGCCAGCAGCCAAACCGCCGGGACAGGGGGGTACAATGAGCAGTTCTTC.

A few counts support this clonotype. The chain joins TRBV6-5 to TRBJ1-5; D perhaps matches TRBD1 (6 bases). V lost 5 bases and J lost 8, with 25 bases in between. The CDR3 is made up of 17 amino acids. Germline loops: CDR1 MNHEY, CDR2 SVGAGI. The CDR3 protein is CASSPNPRGHRQEPQHF. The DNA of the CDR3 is TGTGCCAGCAGTCCCAATCCTAGGGGACACCGCCAGGAGCCCCAGCATTTT.

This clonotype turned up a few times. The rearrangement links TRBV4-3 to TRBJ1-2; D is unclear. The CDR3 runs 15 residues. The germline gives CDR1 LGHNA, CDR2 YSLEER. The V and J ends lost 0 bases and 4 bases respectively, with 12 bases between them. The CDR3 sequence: CASSQDRPGTYGYTF. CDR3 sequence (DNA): TGCGCCAGCAGCCAAGATCGACCAGGTACCTATGGCTACACCTTC.

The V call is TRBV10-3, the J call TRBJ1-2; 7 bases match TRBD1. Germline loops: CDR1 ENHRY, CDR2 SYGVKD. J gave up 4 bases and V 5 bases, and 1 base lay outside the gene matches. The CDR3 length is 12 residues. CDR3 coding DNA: TGTGCCATCAGTCGGGACAGCTATGGCTACACCTTC. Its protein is CAISRDSYGYTF.

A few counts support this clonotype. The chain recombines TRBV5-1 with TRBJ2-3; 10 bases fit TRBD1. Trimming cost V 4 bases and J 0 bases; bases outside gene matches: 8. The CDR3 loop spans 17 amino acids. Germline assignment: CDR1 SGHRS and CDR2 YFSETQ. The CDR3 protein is CASSGMTGGKSTDTQYF. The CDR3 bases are TGCGCCAGCAGCGGGATGACAGGGGGCAAGAGCACAGATACGCAGTATTTT.

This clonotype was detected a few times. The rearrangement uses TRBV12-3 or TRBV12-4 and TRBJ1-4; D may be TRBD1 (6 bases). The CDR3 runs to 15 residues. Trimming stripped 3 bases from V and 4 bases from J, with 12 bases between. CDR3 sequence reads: CASSLVDSYNEKLFF. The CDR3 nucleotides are TGTGCCAGCAGTTTGGTGGACAGCTATAATGAAAAACTGTTTTTT.